This T cell receptor beta chain is from a study of OX40 agonist ivuxolimab in advanced cancers. Study overall: As their treatment, patients were administered ivuxolimab, an agonistic anti-OX40 (CD134) antibody. General observations from the study: Partly responding patients at 0.1-3.0 mg/kg showed some of the smallest clonal expansion.

For this clone: Its antigen is still unknown.

Germline loops: CDR1 SGHVS, CDR2 FQNEAQ. The CDR3 loop spans 14 amino acids. V lost 5 bases to trimming and J lost 4 bases; unmatched junction nucleotides: 7. Only in-frame clones appear in the TCRdb table, and some are missing; sequencing was by immunoSEQ multiplex PCR. The table includes tens of thousands of clones, roughly 90% detected once. This receptor was taken from an adult with an advanced solid tumor such as melanoma, head and neck, liver or kidney cancer. The sequenced sample was CD4+ or CD8+ T cells sorted from blood, obtained in a trial of the OX40 agonist ivuxolimab. The chain links TRBV7-8 to TRBJ1-1, with 7 positions matching TRBD1. Here the CDR3 DNA reads TGTGCCAGCAGCCTCGACAGGGTGGGCACTGAAGCTTTCTTT. This gives the protein CASSLDRVGTEAFF.